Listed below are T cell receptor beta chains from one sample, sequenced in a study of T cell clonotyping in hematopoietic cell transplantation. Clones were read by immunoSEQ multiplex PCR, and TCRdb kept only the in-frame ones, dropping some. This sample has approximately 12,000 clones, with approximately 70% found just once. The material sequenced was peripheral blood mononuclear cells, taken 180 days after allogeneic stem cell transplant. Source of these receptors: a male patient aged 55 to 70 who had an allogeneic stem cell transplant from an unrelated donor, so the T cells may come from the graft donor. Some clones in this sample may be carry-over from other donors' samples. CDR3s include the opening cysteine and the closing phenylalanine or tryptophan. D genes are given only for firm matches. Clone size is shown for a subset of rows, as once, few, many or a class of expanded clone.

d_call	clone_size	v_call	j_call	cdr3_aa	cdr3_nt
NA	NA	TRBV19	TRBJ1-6	CASSPSRGTRNSPLHF	TGTGCCAGTAGTCCAAGCCGGGGGACGAGGAATTCACCCCTCCACTTT
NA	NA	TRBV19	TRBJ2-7	CASSIGLNSYEQYF	TGTGCCAGTAGTATTGGATTAAACTCCTACGAGCAGTACTTC
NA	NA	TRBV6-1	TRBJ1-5	CASRVDWSNQPQHF	TGTGCCAGCAGGGTCGATTGGAGCAATCAGCCCCAGCATTTT
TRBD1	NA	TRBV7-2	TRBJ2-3	CASSSQTGGTDTQYF	TGTGCCAGCAGCTCCCAGACAGGGGGCACAGATACGCAGTATTTT
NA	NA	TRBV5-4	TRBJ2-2	CASSKEQGPGELFF	TGTGCCAGCAGCAAAGAACAGGGCCCCGGGGAGCTGTTTTTT
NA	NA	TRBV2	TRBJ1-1	CASGQGSEAFF	TGTGCCAGCGGTCAGGGTTCTGAAGCTTTCTTT
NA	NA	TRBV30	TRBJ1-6	CAWSGQTNSPLHF	TGTGCCTGGAGTGGACAGACTAATTCACCCCTCCACTTT
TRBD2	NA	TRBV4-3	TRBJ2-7	CASSHEPLGGASGYEQYF	TGCGCCAGCAGCCACGAGCCACTCGGCGGGGCTAGCGGCTACGAGCAGTACTTC
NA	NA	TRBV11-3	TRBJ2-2	CASSLAGTHTGELFF	TGTGCCAGCAGCTTAGCCGGGACCCACACCGGGGAGCTGTTTTTT
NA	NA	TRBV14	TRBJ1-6	CASSLQGLGNSPLHF	TGTGCCAGCAGCCTGCAGGGTCTTGGCAATTCACCCCTCCACTTT
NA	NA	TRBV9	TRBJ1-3	CASSAHPSRVGNTIYF	TGTGCCAGCAGCGCCCACCCGAGCAGGGTTGGAAACACCATATATTTT
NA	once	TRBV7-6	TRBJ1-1	CASSSHENTEAFF	TGTGCCAGCAGCTCCCATGAGAACACTGAAGCTTTCTTT
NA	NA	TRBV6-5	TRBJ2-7	CASREDGTYEQYF	TGTGCCAGCAGAGAGGACGGGACCTACGAGCAGTACTTC
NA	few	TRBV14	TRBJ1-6	CASSQDRAPNSPLHF	TGTGCCAGCAGCCAAGATCGGGCACCTAATTCACCCCTCCACTTT
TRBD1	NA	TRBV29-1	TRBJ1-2	CSVARGQGYGYTF	TGCAGCGTCGCGAGGGGACAGGGCTATGGCTACACCTTC
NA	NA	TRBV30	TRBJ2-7	CAGTARDPPYEQYF	TGTGCCGGGACGGCCAGGGACCCCCCCTACGAGCAGTACTTC
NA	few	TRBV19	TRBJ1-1	CASSIDGPNTEAFF	TGTGCCAGTAGTATTGATGGGCCTAACACTGAAGCTTTCTTT
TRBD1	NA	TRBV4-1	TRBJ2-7	CASSQESDRGAYEQYF	TGCGCCAGCAGCCAAGAATCGGACAGGGGTGCCTACGAGCAGTACTTC
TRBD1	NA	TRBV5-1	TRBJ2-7	CASSPGTGKSSSYEQYF	TGCGCCAGCAGCCCGGGGACAGGGAAGTCCTCCTCCTACGAGCAGTACTTC
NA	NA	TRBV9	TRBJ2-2	CASSVAWTETGELFF	TGTGCCAGCAGCGTAGCTTGGACAGAGACCGGGGAGCTGTTTTTT
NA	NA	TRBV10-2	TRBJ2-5	CASSESILREGETQYF	TGCGCCAGCAGTGAGTCGATTCTTCGCGAGGGAGAGACCCAGTACTTC
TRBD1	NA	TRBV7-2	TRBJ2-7	CASSLYLGQDTYEQYF	TGTGCCAGCAGCTTATATCTAGGACAGGACACCTACGAGCAGTACTTC
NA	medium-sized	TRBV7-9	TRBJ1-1	CAIVTGGNTEAFF	TGTGCCATCGTGACCGGTGGGAACACTGAAGCTTTCTTT
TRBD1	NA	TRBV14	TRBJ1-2	CASSPSSGGYGYTF	TGTGCCAGCAGCCCGTCCTCAGGGGGCTATGGCTACACCTTC
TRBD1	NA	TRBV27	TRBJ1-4	CASSPDRGNEKLFF	TGTGCCAGCAGCCCGGACAGGGGAAATGAAAAACTGTTTTTT
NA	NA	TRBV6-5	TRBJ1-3	CASSYSIGSGNTIYF	TGTGCCAGCAGTTACTCGATTGGTTCTGGAAACACCATATATTTT
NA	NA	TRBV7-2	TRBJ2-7	CASSVRIRDGRYEQYF	TGTGCCAGCAGCGTTAGAATCCGGGACGGTCGCTACGAGCAGTACTTC
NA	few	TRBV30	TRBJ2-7	CAWSEDNYEQYF	TGTGCCTGGAGTGAAGACAACTACGAGCAGTACTTC
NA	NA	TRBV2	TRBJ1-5	CASSPRFQSNQPQHF	TGTGCCAGCAGTCCCAGGTTTCAAAGCAATCAGCCCCAGCATTTT
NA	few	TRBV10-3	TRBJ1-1	CAISDRPEYNTEAFF	TGTGCCATCAGTGACAGACCTGAATACAACACTGAAGCTTTCTTT
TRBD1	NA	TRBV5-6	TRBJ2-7	CASSTGTGTYEQYF	TGTGCCAGCAGCACCGGGACAGGCACCTACGAGCAGTACTTC
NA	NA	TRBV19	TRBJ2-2	CASSASGSGELFF	TGTGCCAGTAGTGCCAGTGGGAGCGGGGAGCTGTTTTTT
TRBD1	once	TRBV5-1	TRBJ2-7	CASNPWTGGDYEQYF	TGCGCCAGCAACCCCTGGACAGGGGGCGATTACGAGCAGTACTTC
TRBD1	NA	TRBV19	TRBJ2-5	CASSTGTGGLETQYF	TGTGCCAGTAGCACCGGGACAGGGGGTTTAGAGACCCAGTACTTC
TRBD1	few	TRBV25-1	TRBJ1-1	CASSPQGAEAFF	TGTGCCAGCAGTCCACAGGGGGCTGAAGCTTTCTTT
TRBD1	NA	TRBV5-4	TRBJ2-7	CASSFSGGAYEQYF	TGTGCCAGCAGCTTTTCAGGGGGAGCCTACGAGCAGTACTTC
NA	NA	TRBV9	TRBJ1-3	CASSVEDRRTGNTIYF	TGTGCCAGCAGCGTAGAAGACAGGAGGACAGGAAACACCATATATTTT
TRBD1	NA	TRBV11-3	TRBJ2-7	CASSLDLRDRGFYEQYF	TGTGCCAGCAGCTTAGACTTGCGGGACAGGGGATTCTACGAGCAGTACTTC
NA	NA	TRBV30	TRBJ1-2	CAWWSRIYGYTF	TGTGCCTGGTGGTCCCGAATCTATGGCTACACCTTC
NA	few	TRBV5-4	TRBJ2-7	CASSSEFRAYEQYF	TGTGCCAGCAGCTCGGAATTCAGGGCTTACGAGCAGTACTTC
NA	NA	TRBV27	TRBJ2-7	CASKAVLGEDEQYF	TGTGCCAGCAAAGCAGTGCTCGGGGAAGACGAGCAGTACTTC
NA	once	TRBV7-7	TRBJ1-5	CASSLGEGRPQHF	TGTGCCAGCAGCTTAGGTGAGGGGAGGCCCCAGCATTTT